The TCR beta chain under discussion was sequenced for a study of T cell responses to AZD1222 COVID-19 vaccine. Germline values: CDR1 LGHNA, CDR2 YNFKEQ. J gave up 5 bases and V 4 bases, and 5 bases lay outside the gene matches. This CDR3 is 15 amino acids long. Study results and caveats: Donors were largely white British and mainly female; clonal diversity was possibly underestimated. Baseline serology detected seropositivity in only five to seven AZD1222 recipients. Scientists sampled the repertoires only once the peak T cell response had passed. A reported finding is that nearly half of spike-specific TCRs target unmutated variant regions.

Using immunoSEQ multiplex PCR, the repertoire was profiled, and TCRdb retains in-frame clones only, with some absent. The sample records about 190,000 clones, approximately 94% being singletons. At least ten counts were recorded for this clone. The target antigen is unknown. The sequence derives from an adult in good health. V gene TRBV4-2 combines with J gene TRBJ2-7, with 13 bases matching TRBD2. Sample: peripheral blood, taken on day 0 of AZD1222 vaccination. The CDR3 protein is CASSPWTSGSHEQYF. CDR3 bases: TGTGCCAGCAGCCCCTGGACTAGCGGGAGCCACGAGCAGTACTTC.